This is a list of T cell receptor beta chains from one sample in a study of Graves' ophthalmopathy and Graves' hyperthyroidism. TCRdb ran MiXCR on the multiplex PCR reads and lists one entry per CDR3 protein. This table has some 210,000 distinct CDR3 sequences, less than 30% appearing once. The sample consisted of peripheral blood. These receptors came from a man aged 45-60 years with Graves' ophthalmopathy. CDR3s include the opening cysteine and the closing phenylalanine or tryptophan. The D gene is left open where the match is weak. Clone sizes are given selectively: once, few, many, or a class where the clone is expanded.

15,many,TRBJ2-7,.,TRBV28,CASSLTRAPSYEQYF,TGTGCCAGCAGTCTAACACGCGCCCCCTCCTACGAGCAGTACTTC
14,.,TRBJ2-7,.,TRBV5-1,CASSLEPLGTEQYF,TGCGCCAGCAGCTTGGAGCCTCTCGGGACCGAGCAGTACTTC
13,.,TRBJ1-5,TRBD1,TRBV27,CAIKDRGNQPQHF,TGTGCCATCAAGGACAGGGGCAATCAGCCCCAGCATTTT
13,.,TRBJ2-7,.,TRBV27,CASSLSFWDEQYF,TGTGCCAGCAGTTTATCTTTCTGGGATGAGCAGTACTTC
12,.,TRBJ2-7,.,TRBV6-4,CATSSDSYEQYF,TGTGCCACAAGCTCGGACAGCTACGAGCAGTACTTC
14,many,TRBJ1-6,.,TRBV7-8,CASSLASAEAPLHF,TGTGCCAGCAGCTTAGCGTCGGCGGAAGCGCCCCTCCACTTT
15,.,TRBJ2-7,TRBD2,TRBV6-2/TRBV6-3,CASKQSSGRTPEQYF,TGTGCCAGCAAACAAAGTAGCGGGAGGACTCCCGAGCAGTACTTC
18,many,TRBJ1-1,TRBD1,TRBV6-4,CASSSASSGTGIYTEAFF,TGTGCCAGCAGCTCCGCGTCGTCCGGGACAGGGATTTACACTGAAGCTTTCTTT
15,.,TRBJ2-7,TRBD1,TRBV20-1,CSARHRDRGIYEQYF,TGCAGTGCTCGTCACCGGGACAGGGGAATCTACGAGCAGTACTTC
14,.,TRBJ1-1,.,TRBV7-3,CASSSSPEHTEAFF,TGTGCCAGCAGCTCCTCACCGGAACACACTGAAGCTTTCTTT